These T cell receptor beta chains were read from a single sample in a study of cytomegalovirus exposure and HLA in healthy donors. The repertoire was sequenced with immunoSEQ multiplex PCR; TCRdb's copy has only in-frame clones and lacks some. The sample consists of approximately 100,000 clones, around 80% of them appearing once. The specimen sequenced was PBMCs. The source of these receptors is a female donor in good health and CMV-seronegative. CDR3s include the opening cysteine and the closing phenylalanine or tryptophan. The D gene is left open where the match is weak. Not every row has a clone size; where given, it reads once, few, many or a size class.

CDR3 | DNA | V | size | D | J
CASSVSGGPLHF | TGTGCCAGCAGCGTATCAGGGGGACCCCTCCACTTT | TRBV9 | . | TRBD1 | TRBJ1-6
CASSVQGTYEQYF | TGTGCCAGCAGCGTACAGGGTACCTACGAGCAGTACTTC | TRBV14 | . | . | TRBJ2-7
CASSRDSLTYEQYF | TGCGCCAGCAGCAGGGACAGTCTTACCTACGAGCAGTACTTC | TRBV5-1 | . | TRBD1 | TRBJ2-7
CASSHNAGTTYGYTF | TGTGCCAGCAGTCATAATGCCGGGACAACCTATGGCTACACCTTC | TRBV5-4 | . | . | TRBJ1-2
CASSEGRHMNTEAFF | TGTGCCAGCAGCGAAGGGCGACATATGAACACTGAAGCTTTCTTT | TRBV2 | . | . | TRBJ1-1
CASSLRRLDGYTF | TGCGCCAGCAGCTTGCGGCGGTTGGATGGCTACACCTTC | TRBV5-1 | . | . | TRBJ1-2
CASSFGQPGAWKAEAFF | TGTGCCAGCAGCTTTGGACAGCCCGGGGCCTGGAAGGCTGAAGCTTTCTTT | TRBV5-8 | . | . | TRBJ1-1
CASSPEPTSGGPDPQYF | TGTGCCAGCAGCCCGGAACCCACTAGCGGGGGGCCCGATCCCCAGTACTTC | TRBV5-4 | . | TRBD2 | TRBJ2-5
CASSLEAGSYNEQFF | TGCGCCAGCAGCTTGGAGGCGGGGAGCTACAATGAGCAGTTCTTC | TRBV5-1 | . | . | TRBJ2-1
CASSSPGSEQYF | TGTGCCAGCAGTTCACCAGGGTCCGAGCAGTACTTC | TRBV6-5 | few | . | TRBJ2-7
CASRWTGGTEAFF | TGCGCCAGCAGATGGACAGGGGGCACTGAAGCTTTCTTT | TRBV5-1 | . | TRBD1 | TRBJ1-1
CASRGSGGINQPQHF | TGTGCCAGCAGGGGCTCGGGGGGCATCAATCAGCCCCAGCATTTT | TRBV6-1 | . | . | TRBJ1-5
CARPDREYYEQYF | TGTGCCAGACCGGACAGAGAATACTACGAGCAGTACTTC | TRBV7-3 | once | . | TRBJ2-7
CASSITPGGWGYTF | TGTGCCAGCAGTATTACCCCAGGGGGCTGGGGCTACACCTTC | TRBV27 | once | TRBD1 | TRBJ1-2
CASSQAGDGYEQYF | TGCGCCAGCAGCCAAGCGGGGGATGGGTACGAGCAGTACTTC | TRBV4-1 | few | . | TRBJ2-7
CASSLLSDRGVF | TGCGCCAGCAGCTTGTTGTCGGACAGGGGGGTCTTC | TRBV5-1 | few | TRBD1 | TRBJ2-1
CARSQSVNEQFF | TGTGCCAGAAGCCAGAGCGTCAATGAGCAGTTCTTC | TRBV5-3 | once | . | TRBJ2-1
CASRTGGGNTIYF | TGTGCCAGTCGAACAGGGGGTGGAAACACCATATATTTT | TRBV5-5 | once | TRBD1 | TRBJ1-3
CASIPLGLAGGLGPNEQFF | TGTGCCAGCATCCCCCTGGGGCTAGCGGGGGGGCTCGGTCCGAATGAGCAGTTCTTC | TRBV21-1 | . | . | TRBJ2-1
CASSHNRDTQYF | TGTGCCAGCAGCCATAACAGGGATACGCAGTATTTT | TRBV7-9 | few | . | TRBJ2-3
CASSRAGTGTYEQYF | TGTGCCAGCAGCCGAGCCGGGACAGGGACCTACGAGCAGTACTTC | TRBV5-8 | . | TRBD1 | TRBJ2-7
CASSAKLTSLRGTDTQYF | TGTGCCAGCAGTGCCAAACTCACTTCGCTTCGGGGCACAGATACGCAGTATTTT | TRBV6-1 | few | . | TRBJ2-3
CAWCSGGGRPQHF | TGTGCCTGGTGTTCGGGGGGGGGAAGGCCCCAGCATTTT | TRBV30 | . | . | TRBJ1-5
CASSGQTGKADEQYF | TGTGCCAGCAGTGGACAGACAGGGAAAGCGGACGAGCAGTACTTC | TRBV6-1 | once | TRBD1 | TRBJ2-7
CASSLGAGMTEAFF | TGTGCCAGCAGCTTAGGTGCGGGAATGACTGAAGCTTTCTTT | TRBV11-2 | . | . | TRBJ1-1
CASSLAGAGGGTEAFF | TGTGCCAGCAGCTTAGCAGGGGCGGGGGGTGGCACTGAAGCTTTCTTT | TRBV13 | . | . | TRBJ1-1
CASSLAQPTGVPYEQYF | TGTGCCAGCAGCTTAGCTCAGCCGACAGGGGTTCCCTACGAGCAGTACTTC | TRBV7-8 | . | TRBD1 | TRBJ2-7
CASSLAPGQGVNSYGYTF | TGTGCCAGCAGCTTAGCACCGGGACAGGGAGTGAATAGCTATGGCTACACCTTC | TRBV7-6 | . | TRBD1 | TRBJ1-2
CASSRGRGGTDTQYF | TGTGCCAGCAGTCGAGGGCGGGGGGGCACAGATACGCAGTATTTT | TRBV6-1 | once | TRBD2 | TRBJ2-3
CASRPLWGDTDTQYF | TGTGCCAGCAGGCCTCTCTGGGGGGACACAGATACGCAGTATTTT | TRBV7-2 | . | . | TRBJ2-3
CASSPRGGRYQETQYF | TGTGCCAGCTCCCCCAGAGGGGGAAGGTACCAAGAGACCCAGTACTTC | TRBV7-6 | . | . | TRBJ2-5
CASSSPGDSKNIQYF | TGTGCCAGTAGTTCCCCCGGTGACAGCAAAAACATTCAGTACTTC | TRBV19 | . | . | TRBJ2-4
CAWSARQGHGYTF | TGTGCCTGGAGTGCTCGACAGGGGCATGGCTACACCTTC | TRBV30 | . | TRBD1 | TRBJ1-2
CASSLLEETQYF | TGTGCCAGCAGCTTACTAGAGGAGACCCAGTACTTC | TRBV7-9 | . | . | TRBJ2-5
CASSKSGGGGTDTQYF | TGTGCCAGCAGCAAAAGCGGGGGCGGAGGCACAGATACGCAGTATTTT | TRBV7-2 | . | TRBD2 | TRBJ2-3
CASSQAAGPTDTQYF | TGCGCCAGCAGCCAAGCGGCAGGGCCCACAGATACGCAGTATTTT | TRBV4-3 | few | . | TRBJ2-3
CASSLGSGGVSTDTQYF | TGCGCCAGCAGCTTGGGTAGCGGGGGGGTGAGCACAGATACGCAGTATTTT | TRBV5-1 | . | TRBD2 | TRBJ2-3
CATSRDAGSGDQETQYF | TGTGCCACCAGCAGAGATGCTGGTAGCGGAGACCAAGAGACCCAGTACTTC | TRBV15 | . | . | TRBJ2-5
CASSFGAQSVTSSTDTQYF | TGTGCCAGCAGCTTTGGTGCCCAGAGCGTCACCTCTAGCACAGATACGCAGTATTTT | TRBV7-2 | . | . | TRBJ2-3
CASRLGQSQRPQHF | TGTGCCAGTCGTTTGGGGCAATCCCAAAGGCCCCAGCATTTT | TRBV28 | few | . | TRBJ1-5
CASSYSIGRVTDTQYF | TGTGCCAGCAGTTACTCGATCGGCAGGGTCACAGATACGCAGTATTTT | TRBV6-5 | . | . | TRBJ2-3